A single sample is the source of the 25 T cell receptor beta chains below, sequenced in a study of cytomegalovirus exposure and HLA in healthy donors. The PCR had 60 Vbeta and 13 Jbeta primers. Sequencing used immunoSEQ multiplex PCR; TCRdb keeps in-frame clones, though not all of them. The table records about 190,000 clones, 60% to 80% of them present only once. Material: PBMCs. These receptors all come from a woman aged 25 to 39 in good health and CMV-seropositive.

The rearrangement uses TRBV7-9 and TRBJ1-1; tentative D call: TRBD1 (5 bases). Per germline, CDR1 SEHNR and CDR2 FQNEAQ (reference sequence). The V end lost 3 bases, the J end lost 1 base, and 9 bases lay between the germline ends. The CDR3 has 14 residues. This CDR3 is CASSFSGSNTEAFF. CDR3 nucleotides: TGTGCCAGCAGCTTCTCAGGGTCGAACACTGAAGCTTTCTTT.

The chain combines TRBV4-1 with TRBJ2-2; a weak D match, TRBD2 (6 bases). The CDR3 loop spans 16 amino acids. Germline loops: CDR1 MGHRA, CDR2 YSYEKL. V lost 3 bases to trimming and J lost 2 bases, with 13 bases between them. In DNA, the CDR3 is TGCGCCAGCAGCCAGACGGGGCGGGGAAACACCGGGGAGCTGTTTTTT. Translating gives CASSQTGRGNTGELFF.

The chain links TRBV6-1 to TRBJ2-2; D may be TRBD1 (6 bases). Germline loops: CDR1 MNHNS, CDR2 SASEGT. Trimming stripped 6 bases from V and 7 bases from J, with 15 bases between. The length of the CDR3 is 14 residues. CDR3 sequence reads: CASREQGFDGELFF. CDR3 sequence (DNA): TGTGCCAGCAGGGAACAGGGATTCGACGGGGAGCTGTTTTTT.

The rearrangement links TRBV27 to TRBJ2-5; D gene ambiguous. The J call may be incorrect, as the DNA end agrees better with TRBJ2-7. The CDR3 loop spans 16 amino acids. Germline V gene data show CDR1 as MNHEY and CDR2 as SMNVEV (reference sequence). In nucleotides, the CDR3 is TGTGCCAGCAGTTTATCGGCTTGGCGGTCCTCCTACGAGCAGTACTTC. It specifies CASSLSAWRSSYEQYF.

The CDR3 coding sequence is TGTGCCACCAGCAGACTTCCCGGGGGGGGGAATGAGGTCGAGCAGTACTTC. This gives the protein CATSRLPGGGNEVEQYF. This chain uses TRBV15 with TRBJ2-5; the match to TRBD2 covers 8 bases. The J call may be incorrect, as the DNA end agrees better with TRBJ2-7. The germline V gene encodes CDR1 LNHNV and CDR2 YYDKDF (reference sequence). This CDR3 has 17 residues.

The V and J genes are TRBV18 and TRBJ2-7, with D possibly being TRBD2 (6 bases). The V end was cut by 3 bases, the J end by 7 bases, with 13 bases between. From germline, CDR1 is KGHSH and CDR2 LQKENI. The CDR3 runs 13 residues. CDR3 nucleotide sequence: TGTGCCAGCTCACCGCGGGGATTGGAAGAGCAGTACTTC. Protein: CASSPRGLEEQYF.

This chain connects TRBV5-1 to TRBJ2-2; no definite D call. CDR1 is SGHRS and CDR2 is YFSETQ in the germline V gene. The CDR3 totals 12 residues. Between the trimmed V and J ends, which lost 4 bases and 3 bases, there was a span of 4 bases. The CDR3 region has the DNA TGCGCCAGCAGCCGGGACACCGGGGAGCTGTTTTTT. Translation gives CASSRDTGELFF.

This clone came up once. The V gene is TRBV7-9, the J gene TRBJ1-5; D uncertain. CDR1 SEHNR and CDR2 FQNEAQ come from the germline V gene (reference sequence). Trimming removed 4 bases at V and 3 bases at J, with 13 bases between. CDR3 length: 15 amino acids. This chain's CDR3 is CASSSTEGFNQPQHF. CDR3 nucleotide sequence: TGTGCCAGCAGCTCTACAGAGGGTTTCAATCAGCCCCAGCATTTT.

The chain employs TRBV19 and TRBJ2-2; no firm D call. Germline CDR1 and CDR2: LNHDA and SQIVND (reference sequence). The CDR3 has 13 amino acids. Trimming stripped 5 bases from V and 3 bases from J, with 7 bases between. The CDR3 sequence is CASSPVYTGELFF. CDR3 nucleotide sequence: TGTGCCAGTAGTCCAGTTTACACCGGGGAGCTGTTTTTT.

This clone was seen a few times. The chain recombines TRBV28 with TRBJ2-1; 10 nucleotides agree with TRBD2. Germline CDR1 MDHEN, CDR2 SYDVKM. This CDR3 has 14 residues. After removal of 9 bases from V and 7 bases from J, the junction contained 9 bases not matched to a gene. Here the CDR3 DNA reads TGTGCCAGTATGCTAGCGGGAGTTATGAATGAGCAGTTCTTC. Protein: CASMLAGVMNEQFF.

The rearrangement joins TRBV9 to TRBJ1-2; tentative D call: TRBD1 (6 bases). Germline values: CDR1 SGDLS, CDR2 YYNGEE. V was trimmed by 0 bases and J by 1 base, leaving 19 bases between them. The CDR3 sequence is 18 residues long. CDR3 in amino acids: CASSVGAQGQLGNYGYTF. The CDR3 nucleotides read TGTGCCAGCAGCGTAGGAGCCCAAGGACAGCTCGGTAACTATGGCTACACCTTC.

The gene calls are TRBV7-9 and TRBJ1-1, with D unresolved. This CDR3 region has 13 residues. V lost 5 bases and J lost 2, with 9 bases in between. Germline-derived CDR1 and CDR2 are SEHNR and FQNEAQ (reference sequence). The chain's CDR3 is CASSPEGNTEAFF. Here the CDR3 DNA reads TGTGCCAGCAGCCCAGAGGGAAACACTGAAGCTTTCTTT.

The chain couples TRBV5-1 to TRBJ2-2; TRBD1 agrees at 7 bases. CDR1 is SGHRS, CDR2 YFSETQ, per germline. The CDR3 consists of 15 residues. The J segment lost 7 bases and the V segment lost 6 bases, leaving 12 bases of the junction unmatched. The CDR3 loop is CASIGTVAKGGELFF. The CDR3 nucleotides read TGCGCCAGCATCGGGACAGTGGCAAAAGGCGGGGAGCTGTTTTTT.

The V call is TRBV6-5, the J call TRBJ2-7; 9 bases map to TRBD2. Germline V gene lookup returns CDR1 MNHEY and CDR2 SVGAGI. J lost 6 bases, V lost 5 bases, and 8 bases had no gene match. CDR3 length: 14 residues. The CDR3 region has the DNA TGTGCCAGCAGTCCCGAGACTAGCGGTTTCGAGCAGTACTTC. Its translation is CASSPETSGFEQYF.

This sequence joins TRBV29-1 and TRBJ1-1; 10 nucleotides line up with TRBD1. V lost 7 bases to trimming and J lost 5 bases; unmatched junction nucleotides: 7. The CDR3 length is 13 residues. The germline V gene encodes CDR1 SQVTM and CDR2 ANQGSEA. This CDR3 is CSAWTGGSTEAFF. The CDR3 coding sequence is TGCAGCGCATGGACAGGGGGTAGTACTGAAGCTTTCTTT.

The chain joins TRBV6-5 to TRBJ2-2; no clear D gene. This CDR3 spans 12 amino acids. The germline V and J ends were trimmed by 7 bases and 6 bases, with 9 bases remaining between them. Germline V lookup: CDR1 MNHEY, CDR2 SVGAGI. CDR3 bases: TGTGCCAGCACAGGTATCTCCGGGGAGCTGTTTTTT. It specifies CASTGISGELFF.

This rearrangement joins TRBV7-8 to TRBJ1-3, with 9 bases aligning to TRBD1. The CDR3 is 14 residues long. V lost 5 bases, J lost 7 bases, and 6 bases stayed unmatched. Germline values: CDR1 SGHVS, CDR2 FQNEAQ. The CDR3 sequence: CASSAGTGINTIYF. CDR3 in DNA: TGTGCCAGCAGCGCCGGGACAGGGATCAACACCATATATTTT.

The V and J genes are TRBV27 and TRBJ2-7, with 7 positions matching TRBD2. V shed 9 bases, J shed 2 bases, and the junction held 10 bases outside the gene matches. Germline V lookup: CDR1 MNHEY, CDR2 SMNVEV (reference sequence). The CDR3 sequence is 14 residues long. The chain's CDR3 is CASGNGAGAYEQYF. The CDR3 coding sequence is TGTGCCAGTGGCAACGGGGCGGGAGCCTACGAGCAGTACTTC.

Of note for this clone: Germline and junction disagree at one end, which may indicate a read error. The V and J genes are TRBV7-7 and TRBJ2-1, with a weak D call TRBD1 (5 bases). Germline V gene data show CDR1 as SSHAT and CDR2 as FNYEAQ (reference sequence). This CDR3 comprises 14 residues. This CDR3 is CASSLSQYTGEQFF. In DNA, the CDR3 is TGTGCTAGCAGCTTATCCCAGTACACAGGAGAGCAGTTCTTC.

V usage is TRBV5-4 and J usage is TRBJ1-6; 7 nucleotides align to TRBD1. The CDR3 loop spans 15 amino acids. CDR1 is SGHNT, CDR2 YYREEE, per germline (reference sequence). Trimming cost V 5 bases and J 4 bases; bases outside gene matches: 6. The CDR3 DNA sequence: TGTGCCAGCAGGGAGGGACAGCAGTATAATTCACCCCTCCACTTT. Translation: CASREGQQYNSPLHF.

The chain links TRBV27 to TRBJ2-3, with 9 bases matching TRBD2. The CDR3 sequence is 15 residues long. Losses at the gene ends were 6 bases for V and 4 bases for J; bases not matched to a gene: 8. Germline V gene lookup returns CDR1 MNHEY and CDR2 SMNVEV (reference sequence). CDR3 nucleotide sequence: TGTGCCAGCAGACTCCCGGGACTAGCACCAGATACGCAGTATTTT. Amino acid sequence: CASRLPGLAPDTQYF.

Turning to this clone: An end of the junction differs from the germline gene, which may be a read error. The chain links TRBV7-2 to TRBJ1-2, with 9 bases lining up with TRBD1. This CDR3 has 15 amino acids. Looked up from germline, CDR1 is SGHTA and CDR2 is FQGNSA. The CDR3 is CASSFAGQGFGGHTF. The CDR3, as DNA: TGTGCCAGCAGCTTTGCCGGACAGGGGTTCGGTGGCCACACCTTC.

About this clone: One end of the junction varies from germline; a read error may be responsible. The chain links TRBV7-9 to TRBJ2-1; the D gene is possibly TRBD2 (7 bases). This CDR3 contains 16 residues. The V gene's germline CDR1 is SEHNR and CDR2 FQNEAQ (reference sequence). CDR3 nucleotides: TGTTCCAGCAGCTTAGGGGGGGGGAGCTCCTACAATGAGCAGTTCTTC. Protein: CSSSLGGGSSYNEQFF.

The J gene is TRBJ1-1, the V gene TRBV28; D ambiguous. The CDR3 loop spans 12 amino acids. CDR1 MDHEN and CDR2 SYDVKM come from the germline V gene. The V end was cut by 3 bases, the J end by 5 bases, with 7 bases between. In DNA, the CDR3 is TGTGCCAGCAGTTTCCTTCCGACTGAAGCTTTCTTT. Translated: CASSFLPTEAFF.

This clone came up a few times. DNA of the CDR3: TGTGCCAGCAGCTCAGAAGGACTAGCGGGAGGCTTTACGCAGTATTTT. It codes for CASSSEGLAGGFTQYF. This chain links TRBV7-6 with TRBJ2-3; TRBD2 aligns across 14 bases. Germline loops: CDR1 SGHVS, CDR2 FNYEAQ. This CDR3 region has 16 residues. The V gene end was trimmed by 4 bases and the J gene end by 8 bases; junction bases not matched to a gene: 8.